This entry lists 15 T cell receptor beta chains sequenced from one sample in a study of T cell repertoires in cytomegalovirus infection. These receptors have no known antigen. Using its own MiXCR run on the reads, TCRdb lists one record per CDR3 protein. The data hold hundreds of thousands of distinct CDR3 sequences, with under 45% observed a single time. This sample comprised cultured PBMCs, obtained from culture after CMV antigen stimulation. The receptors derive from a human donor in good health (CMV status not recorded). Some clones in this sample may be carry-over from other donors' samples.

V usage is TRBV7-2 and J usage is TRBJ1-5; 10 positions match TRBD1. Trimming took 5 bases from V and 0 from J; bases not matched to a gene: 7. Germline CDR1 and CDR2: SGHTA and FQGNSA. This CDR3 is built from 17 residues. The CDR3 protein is CASSPGTGDYSNQPQHF. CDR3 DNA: TGTGCCAGCAGCCCCGGGACAGGGGACTATAGCAATCAGCCCCAGCATTTT.

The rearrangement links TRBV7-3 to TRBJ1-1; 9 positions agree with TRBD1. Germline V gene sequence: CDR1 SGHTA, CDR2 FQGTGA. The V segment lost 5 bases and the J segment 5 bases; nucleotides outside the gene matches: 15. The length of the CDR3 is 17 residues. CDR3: CASSPGTGRWTGTEAFF. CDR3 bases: TGTGCCAGCAGCCCGGGGACAGGGAGGTGGACGGGGACTGAAGCTTTCTTT. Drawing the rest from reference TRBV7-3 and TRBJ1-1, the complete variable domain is GAGVSQTPSNKVTEKGKYVELRCDPISGHTALYWYRQSLGQGPEFLIYFQGTGAADDSGLPNDRFFAVRPEGSVSTLKIQRTERGDSAVYLCASSPGTGRWTGTEAFFGQGTRLTVV.

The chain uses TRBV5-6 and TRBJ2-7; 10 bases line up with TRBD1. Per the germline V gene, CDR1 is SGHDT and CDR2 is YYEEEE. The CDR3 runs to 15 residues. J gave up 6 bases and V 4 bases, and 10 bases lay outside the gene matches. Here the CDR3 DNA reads TGTGCCAGCAGCCACGGGACAGGGGCCGTTCGCGAGCAGTACTTC. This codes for CASSHGTGAVREQYF.

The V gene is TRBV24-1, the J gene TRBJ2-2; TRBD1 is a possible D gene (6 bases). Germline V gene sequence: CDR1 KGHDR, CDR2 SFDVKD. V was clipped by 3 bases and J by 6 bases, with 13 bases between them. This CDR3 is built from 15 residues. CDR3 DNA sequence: TGTGCCACCAGTGATCCGAACAGGGTAGCCGGGGAGCTGTTTTTT. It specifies CATSDPNRVAGELFF.

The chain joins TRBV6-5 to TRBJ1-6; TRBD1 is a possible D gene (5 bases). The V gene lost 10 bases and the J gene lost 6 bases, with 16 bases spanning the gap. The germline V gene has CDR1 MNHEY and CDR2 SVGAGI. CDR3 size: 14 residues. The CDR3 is CATQLPGGNSPLHF. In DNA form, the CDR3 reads TGTGCCACCCAGTTACCGGGGGGTAATTCACCCCTCCACTTT.

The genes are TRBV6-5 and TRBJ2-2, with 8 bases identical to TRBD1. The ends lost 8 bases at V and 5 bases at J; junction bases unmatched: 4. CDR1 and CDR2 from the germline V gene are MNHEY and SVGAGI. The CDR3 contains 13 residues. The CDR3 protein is CASYRGSTGELFF. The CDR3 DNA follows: TGTGCCAGCTACAGGGGGTCGACCGGGGAGCTGTTTTTT.

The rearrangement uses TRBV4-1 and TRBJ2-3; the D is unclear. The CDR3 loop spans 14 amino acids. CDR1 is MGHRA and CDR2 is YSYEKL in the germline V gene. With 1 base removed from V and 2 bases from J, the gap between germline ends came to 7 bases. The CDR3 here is CASSQAAFTDTQYF. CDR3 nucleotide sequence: TGCGCCAGCAGCCAAGCCGCCTTCACAGATACGCAGTATTTT.

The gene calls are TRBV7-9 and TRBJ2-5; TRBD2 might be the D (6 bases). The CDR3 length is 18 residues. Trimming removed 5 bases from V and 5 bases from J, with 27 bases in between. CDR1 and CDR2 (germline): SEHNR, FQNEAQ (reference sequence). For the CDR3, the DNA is TGTGCCAGCAGCCCACAACGAACCCGGTGGAGGGGAAAGGAGACCCAGTACTTC. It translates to CASSPQRTRWRGKETQYF. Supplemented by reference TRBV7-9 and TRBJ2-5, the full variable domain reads DTGVSQNPRHKITKRGQNVTFRCDPISEHNRLYWYRQTLGQGPEFLTYFQNEAQLEKSRLLSDRFSAERPKGSFSTLEIQRTEQGDSAMYLCASSPQRTRWRGKETQYFGPGTRLLVL.

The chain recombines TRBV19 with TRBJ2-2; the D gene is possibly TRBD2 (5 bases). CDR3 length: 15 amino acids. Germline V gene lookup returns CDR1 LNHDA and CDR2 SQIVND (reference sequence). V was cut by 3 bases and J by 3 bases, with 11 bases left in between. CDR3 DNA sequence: TGTGCCAGTAGTATTCGAGGGCGCGACACCGGGGAGCTGTTTTTT. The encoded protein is CASSIRGRDTGELFF.

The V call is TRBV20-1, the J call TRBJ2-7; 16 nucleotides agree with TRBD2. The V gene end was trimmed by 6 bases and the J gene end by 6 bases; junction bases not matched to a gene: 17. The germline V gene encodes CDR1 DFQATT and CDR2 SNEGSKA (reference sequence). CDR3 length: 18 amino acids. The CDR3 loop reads CSAPPAGLAGGIEGEQYF. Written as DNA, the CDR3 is TGCAGTGCACCCCCGGCGGGACTAGCGGGGGGGATAGAAGGCGAGCAGTACTTC.

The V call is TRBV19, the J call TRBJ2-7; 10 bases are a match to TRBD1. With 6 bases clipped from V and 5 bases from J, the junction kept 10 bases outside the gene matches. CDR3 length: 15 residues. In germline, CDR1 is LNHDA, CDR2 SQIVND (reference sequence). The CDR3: CASSHVDRGRDEQYF. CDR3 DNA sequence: TGTGCCAGTAGCCATGTCGACAGGGGGCGCGACGAGCAGTACTTC.

CDR3 nucleotide sequence: TGTGCCAGTACCCACGTGGCGGGACAGGGCGATCAGCCCCAGCATTTT. Residues: CASTHVAGQGDQPQHF. The chain has TRBV19 and TRBJ1-5, with 9 bases matching TRBD1. Trimming removed 7 bases from V and 5 bases from J; junction bases left unmatched: 12. The CDR3 covers 16 residues. From germline, CDR1 is LNHDA and CDR2 SQIVND (reference sequence).

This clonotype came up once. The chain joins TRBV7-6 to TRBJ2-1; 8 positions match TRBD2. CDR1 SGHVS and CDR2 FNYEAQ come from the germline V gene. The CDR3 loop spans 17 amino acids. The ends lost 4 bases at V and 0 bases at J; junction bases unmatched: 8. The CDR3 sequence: CASSSGLAGLSYNEQFF. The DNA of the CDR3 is TGTGCCAGCAGCTCAGGCCTAGCGGGTCTCTCCTACAATGAGCAGTTCTTC. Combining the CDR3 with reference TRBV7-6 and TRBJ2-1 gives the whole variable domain GAGVSQSPRYKVTKRGQDVALRCDPISGHVSLYWYRQALGQGPEFLTYFNYEAQQDKSGLPNDRFSAERPEGSISTLTIQRTEQRDSAMYRCASSSGLAGLSYNEQFFGPGTRLTVL.

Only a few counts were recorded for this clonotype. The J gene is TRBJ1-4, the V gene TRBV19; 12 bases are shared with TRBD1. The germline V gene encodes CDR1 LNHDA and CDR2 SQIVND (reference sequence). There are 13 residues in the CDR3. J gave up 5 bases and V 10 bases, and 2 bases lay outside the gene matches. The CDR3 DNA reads TGTGCCACTGGGACAGGGGGCAATGAAAAACTGTTTTTT. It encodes CATGTGGNEKLFF.

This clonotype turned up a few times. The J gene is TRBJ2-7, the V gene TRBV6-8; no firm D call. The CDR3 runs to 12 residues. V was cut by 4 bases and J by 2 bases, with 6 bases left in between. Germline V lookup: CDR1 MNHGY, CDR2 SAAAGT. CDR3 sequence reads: CASSSAAYEQYF. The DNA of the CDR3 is TGTGCCAGCAGTTCGGCAGCCTACGAGCAGTACTTC.